The source of this TCR beta chain is a study of T cell changes during pregnancy in multiple sclerosis (dated by TCRdb to 2018 to 2020). Regarding the study in general: Changes in the T cell repertoire over the course of pregnancy were examined in this study in women with multiple sclerosis.

About this clone itself: The target of this receptor is not known. Base-call qualities are not available, and no considerably larger clone is one nucleotide away.

The method was the immunoSEQ multiplex PCR assay. TCRdb stores this immuneACCESS table with in-frame sequences only. Part of the clones is absent; in the studies checked, under half of the shortfall reflects unresolved V genes, and no reason is known for the rest. In this sample the table shows roughly 50,000 clones, about 94% of which occur a single time. The ten largest clones capture nearly 0.4% of the sample. V is pruned by 3 bases and J by 7 bases, leaving 5 bases of the junction without a gene match. CDR1 and CDR2, per the germline V gene (reference sequence), are LNHDA and SQIVND. The CDR3 holds 13 amino acids from the cysteine to the phenylalanine. Only CDR3 DNA remains: 39 bases, in frame from the first base.

The receptor comes from a female donor with multiple sclerosis, enrolled in a pregnancy study. The rearranged segments are TRBV19 and TRBJ2-5, with 7 middle bases fitting TRBD1. Sequenced material: CD4+ T cells from peripheral blood mononuclear cells, taken after pregnancy. The CDR3 is CASSIDRDRTQYF. In nucleotide form, the sequence is TGTGCCAGTAGTATTGACAGGGATAGGACCCAGTACTTC.